This T cell receptor (beta chain) is from a study of blood T cell repertoires in COVID-19. The protocol was immunoSEQ multiplex PCR, while the TCRdb copy is restricted to in-frame clones and leaves out a portion. Of 300,000 to 400,000 clones listed, 70% to 90% are singletons. This CDR3 contains 15 residues. CDR1 is LNHNV and CDR2 is YYDKDF in the germline V gene (reference sequence). J was trimmed by 4 bases and V by 1 base; bases with no gene match: 5. The sequencing input was peripheral blood. J is TRBJ2-5 and V is TRBV15; 8 bases agree with TRBD2. The source of this sequence is a human donor in a cohort sampled during active COVID-19. The CDR3 sequence: CATSRGTAGGETQYF. CDR3 sequence (DNA): TGTGCCACCAGCAGAGGAACGGCGGGAGGAGAGACCCAGTACTTC.